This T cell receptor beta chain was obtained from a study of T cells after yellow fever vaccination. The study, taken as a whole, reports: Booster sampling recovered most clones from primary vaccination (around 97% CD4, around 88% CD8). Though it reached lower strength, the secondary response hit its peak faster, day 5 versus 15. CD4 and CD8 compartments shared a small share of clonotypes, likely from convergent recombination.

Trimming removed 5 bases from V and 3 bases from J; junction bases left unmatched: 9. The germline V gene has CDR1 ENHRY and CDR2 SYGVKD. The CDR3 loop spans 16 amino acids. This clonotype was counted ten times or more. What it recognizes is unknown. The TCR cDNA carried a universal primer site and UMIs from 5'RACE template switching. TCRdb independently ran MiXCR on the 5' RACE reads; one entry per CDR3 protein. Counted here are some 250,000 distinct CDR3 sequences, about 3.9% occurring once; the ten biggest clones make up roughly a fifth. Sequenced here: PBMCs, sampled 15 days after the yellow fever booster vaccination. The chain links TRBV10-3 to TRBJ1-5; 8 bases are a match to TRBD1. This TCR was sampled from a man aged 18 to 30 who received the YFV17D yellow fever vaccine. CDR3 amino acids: CAISPRTGKNNQPQHF. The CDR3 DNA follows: TGTGCCATCAGTCCCCGGACAGGGAAGAACAATCAGCCCCAGCATTTT.